The clone carrying this T cell receptor beta chain occurred once. This CDR3 region has 19 residues. CDR1 MGHRA and CDR2 YSYEKL come from the germline V gene. With V trimmed by 8 bases and J by 7 bases, 24 bases remained unmatched. This table comes from immunoSEQ multiplex PCR, and its TCRdb copy is limited to in-frame clones, with some not included. This sample has some 39,000 clones; more than 85% occur once, and the top ten carry less than 4.5%. The sample is drawn from a study of graft-versus-host responses after intestinal transplantation. The material was PBMCs, obtained nearly 750 days after intestinal transplantation. This TCR came from a human patient who received an intestinal transplant, so some T cells may come from the graft donor. The chain uses TRBV4-1 and TRBJ2-5, with TRBD2 matching over 11 bases. CDR3 nucleotide sequence: TGCGCCAGCCGGCAAGTCGGTACCGGGACTAGCGGACAGCTAGGGACCCAGTACTTC. This codes for CASRQVGTGTSGQLGTQYF.